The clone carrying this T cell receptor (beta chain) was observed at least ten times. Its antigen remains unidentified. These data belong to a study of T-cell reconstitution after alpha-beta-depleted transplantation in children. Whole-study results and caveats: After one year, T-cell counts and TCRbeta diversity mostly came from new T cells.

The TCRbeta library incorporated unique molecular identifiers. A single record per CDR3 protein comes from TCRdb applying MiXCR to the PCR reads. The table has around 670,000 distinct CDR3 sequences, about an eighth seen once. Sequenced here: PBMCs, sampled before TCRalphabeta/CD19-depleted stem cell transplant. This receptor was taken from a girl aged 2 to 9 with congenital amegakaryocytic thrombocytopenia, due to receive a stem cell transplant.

CDR3: CSARGGNTIYF. DNA for the CDR3: TGCAGTGCTAGGGGGGGAAACACCATATATTTT. The rearrangement joins TRBV20-1 to TRBJ1-3; no firm D call. Germline V gives CDR1 DFQATT, CDR2 SNEGSKA (reference sequence). This CDR3 is 11 amino acids long. V was cut by 3 bases and J by 4 bases, with 4 bases left in between.